The 27 T cell receptor beta chains below were found in one sample sequenced in a study of CD4+ T cells in melanoma (dated by TCRdb to between 2021 and 2022). Library method: the immunoSEQ multiplex PCR assay. The immuneACCESS repertoire file appears here via TCRdb, limited to in-frame rearrangements. These files lack a portion of the clones; in checked studies, under half of the deficit traces to unresolved V genes, and the cause of the others is not known. The sample has around 100,000 clones on record, roughly 90% of them singletons. The top ten hold less than 4% of the sample. Sequenced input: peripheral blood. These receptors were taken from a human donor with melanoma.

The chain uses TRBV13 and TRBJ1-2; D might be TRBD1 (5 bases). V lost 8 bases and J lost 8, with 18 bases in between. CDR1 is PRHDT and CDR2 is FYEKMQ in the germline V gene (reference sequence). The CDR3 contains 13 residues. This CDR3 reads CASSPAGRDGYTF. The CDR3 nucleotides read TGTGCCAGCTCCCCGGCAGGGCGGGACGGCTACACCTTC. The complete variable domain, with remaining parts taken from reference TRBV13 and TRBJ1-2, reads AAGVIQSPRHLIKEKRETATLKCYPIPRHDTVYWYQQGPGQDPQFLISFYEKMQSDKGSIPDRFSAQQFSDYHSELNMSSLELGDSALYFCASSPAGRDGYTFGSGTRLTVV.

The rearrangement uses TRBV19 and TRBJ2-3; TRBD2 matches 8 bases. Looked up from germline, CDR1 is LNHDA and CDR2 is SQIVND (reference sequence). V lost 2 bases and J lost 2; bases outside the gene matches: 9. The CDR3 loop spans 17 amino acids. CDR3: CASSIRGRGAFTDTQYF. DNA of the CDR3: TGTGCCAGTAGTATACGGGGGCGGGGGGCCTTCACAGATACGCAGTATTTT.

This chain uses TRBV4-3 with TRBJ2-2; D gene unclear. Germline lookup yields CDR1 LGHNA and CDR2 YSLEER. V lost 0 bases and J 5 bases, leaving 13 bases between the germline ends. The CDR3 is 16 residues long. As DNA, the CDR3 is TGCGCCAGCAGCCAAGACTACACGGTTTGGACCGGGGAGCTGTTTTTT. This translates into CASSQDYTVWTGELFF.

This clone was counted a single time. The V and J genes are TRBV25-1 and TRBJ1-4; D might be TRBD1 (5 bases). Germline CDR1 is MGHDK and CDR2 is SYGVNS. The CDR3 runs 16 residues. V was cut by 1 base and J by 0 bases, with 9 bases left in between. The chain's CDR3 is CASSEWGGATNEKLFF. The CDR3 nucleotides are TGTGCCAGCAGTGAATGGGGGGGGGCAACTAATGAAAAACTGTTTTTT.

This chain joins TRBV27 and TRBJ1-3; D is perhaps TRBD1 (5 bases). The V end was cut by 3 bases, the J end by 4 bases, with 13 bases between. CDR1 MNHEY and CDR2 SMNVEV come from the germline V gene (reference sequence). The CDR3 is made up of 15 amino acids. The CDR3: CASSLDRDPGNTIYF. The CDR3 nucleotides read TGTGCCAGCAGTTTGGACCGGGACCCAGGAAACACCATATATTTT.

The chain carries TRBV19 and TRBJ2-3, with D perhaps assigned TRBD1 or TRBD2 (5 bases each). CDR1 is LNHDA and CDR2 is SQIVND in the germline V gene (reference sequence). CDR3 size: 13 residues. The CDR3 region is CAGRDVFTDTQYF. Written as DNA, the CDR3 is TGTGCTGGCAGGGACGTGTTCACAGATACGCAGTATTTT.

The CDR3 here is CASTLGLGYNEQFF. DNA for the CDR3: TGTGCCAGCACGTTGGGACTAGGATATAATGAGCAGTTCTTC. The genes are TRBV9 and TRBJ2-1; 8 bases line up with TRBD2. Germline-derived CDR1 and CDR2 are SGDLS and YYNGEE. CDR3 length equals 14 residues. Trimming at V came to 6 bases and at J to 7 bases, leaving 9 bases not matched to a gene.

V usage is TRBV7-2 and J usage is TRBJ2-1; 9 nucleotides align to TRBD1. V lost 5 bases to trimming and J lost 10 bases; unmatched junction nucleotides: 12. The length of the CDR3 is 15 residues. Germline V gene lookup returns CDR1 SGHTA and CDR2 FQGNSA. In DNA, the CDR3 is TGTGCCAGCAGCACCCGGACAGGGGCGATCGAGGAGCAGTTCTTC. It is translated as CASSTRTGAIEEQFF.

The chain joins TRBV19 to TRBJ1-5; 8 bases map to TRBD1. This CDR3 is 12 amino acids long. Trimming took 6 bases from V and 7 from J; bases not matched to a gene: 2. In germline, CDR1 is LNHDA, CDR2 SQIVND (reference sequence). DNA for the CDR3: TGTGCCAGTAGGGACAGGGTCCAGCCCCAGCATTTT. This codes for CASRDRVQPQHF.

The chain carries TRBV5-4 and TRBJ2-7, with TRBD1 matching 8 bases. CDR3 size: 14 residues. The V gene end was trimmed by 3 bases and the J gene end by 6 bases; junction bases not matched to a gene: 8. Germline loops: CDR1 SGHNT, CDR2 YYREEE (reference sequence). CDR3 sequence reads: CASSSGGGFGEQYF. In DNA, the CDR3 is TGTGCCAGCAGCTCAGGGGGCGGTTTTGGCGAGCAGTACTTC.

The chain has TRBV19 and TRBJ2-7; 13 positions agree with TRBD2. The CDR3 is 17 amino acids. Germline V gene lookup returns CDR1 LNHDA and CDR2 SQIVND (reference sequence). The ends lost 5 bases at V and 5 bases at J; junction bases unmatched: 12. CDR3 loop: CASSLGLAGALRHEQYF. The CDR3 DNA follows: TGTGCCAGTAGTCTTGGACTAGCGGGAGCGCTAAGGCACGAGCAGTACTTC.

The CDR3 DNA follows: TGTGCCAGCAGCCTCGGCAGGGTAGACGGCTACACCTTC. It yields the protein CASSLGRVDGYTF. The V and J genes are TRBV28 and TRBJ1-2, with D maybe TRBD1 (5 bases). The germline V and J ends were trimmed by 6 bases and 8 bases, with 16 bases remaining between them. CDR1 is MDHEN, CDR2 SYDVKM, per germline. This CDR3 region has 13 residues.

The J gene is TRBJ1-2, the V gene TRBV7-9; weak D call: TRBD1 (6 bases). Trimming shortened V by 5 bases and J by 8 bases, and 18 bases separated the two germline ends. The CDR3 extends over 14 amino acids. Germline V gene data show CDR1 as SEHNR and CDR2 as FQNEAQ (reference sequence). CDR3 in DNA: TGTGCCAGCAGCGAGGACAGTCCCGCGGGGGGCTACACCTTC. It codes for CASSEDSPAGGYTF.

V is TRBV9 and J is TRBJ2-2, with TRBD1 matching 8 bases. Per the germline V gene, CDR1 is SGDLS and CDR2 is YYNGEE. There are 17 residues in the CDR3. V gave up 4 bases and J gave up 0 bases; unmatched junction bases: 8. The CDR3 protein is CASSLVPGQANTGELFF. CDR3 bases: TGTGCCAGCAGCCTAGTCCCGGGACAGGCGAACACCGGGGAGCTGTTTTTT.

Only one count was recorded for this clone. The chain has TRBV28 and TRBJ2-1; D perhaps matches TRBD1 (5 bases). Germline V CDR1 and CDR2: MDHEN, SYDVKM. CDR3 length: 13 amino acids. V was clipped by 1 base and J by 13 bases, with 14 bases between them. CDR3 DNA: TGTGCCAGCAGTTTATCTGGGGCCCGAACCCAGTTCTTC. Amino acid sequence: CASSLSGARTQFF. Full variable domain (rest looked up from reference TRBV28 and TRBJ2-1): DVKVTQSSRYLVKRTGEKVFLECVQDMDHENMFWYRQDPGLGLRLIYFSYDVKMKEKGDIPEGYSVSREKKERFSLILESASTNQTSMYLCASSLSGARTQFFGPGTRLTVL.

CDR3 DNA: TGTGCCAGCAGCTCCCAAATAGGGTACAATGAGCAGTTCTTC. This codes for CASSSQIGYNEQFF. This sequence joins TRBV7-2 and TRBJ2-1; D gene ambiguous. The germline V gene has CDR1 SGHTA and CDR2 FQGNSA. This CDR3 has 14 amino acids. Trimming took off 4 bases at V and 4 bases at J, with 11 bases between the two ends.

The CDR3 coding sequence is TGTGCCAGCAGTGGCAGTGGTTCACGAGCGCAGTATTTT. Translated, it gives CASSGSGSRAQYF. The chain joins TRBV27 to TRBJ2-3; D remains unclear. Between the trimmed V and J ends, which lost 5 bases and 10 bases, there was a span of 16 bases. Germline V gene sequence: CDR1 MNHEY, CDR2 SMNVEV (reference sequence). The CDR3 sequence is 13 residues long.

The chain is built from TRBV7-8 and TRBJ2-3; 9 bases map to TRBD1. Germline trimming cut 5 bases from V and 3 bases from J; bases unmatched to any gene: 12. The CDR3 is made up of 17 amino acids. Germline-derived CDR1 and CDR2 are SGHVS and FQNEAQ. CDR3 amino acids: CASSHRGRESWTDTQYF. CDR3 DNA: TGTGCCAGCAGCCACAGGGGGCGCGAGAGTTGGACAGATACGCAGTATTTT.

The chain recombines TRBV10-3 with TRBJ2-7, with TRBD1 matching 9 bases. J lost 2 bases, V lost 6 bases, and 5 bases had no gene match. CDR3 size: 14 residues. The germline V gene encodes CDR1 ENHRY and CDR2 SYGVKD. This CDR3 is CAIRGDRDTYEQYF. For the CDR3, the DNA is TGTGCCATCAGGGGGGACAGGGATACCTACGAGCAGTACTTC.

J is TRBJ1-2 and V is TRBV5-1, with 8 bases identical to TRBD1. The germline V gene encodes CDR1 SGHRS and CDR2 YFSETQ. V trimming: 0 bases; J trimming: 9 bases; junction bases outside the gene matches: 10. The CDR3 is 15 residues long. In DNA form, the CDR3 reads TGCGCCAGCAGCTTGGCCTTGGACAGGGTCAGTAGCTACACCTTC. It specifies CASSLALDRVSSYTF. The full variable domain, its missing parts supplied by reference TRBV5-1 and TRBJ1-2, is KAGVTQTPRYLIKTRGQQVTLSCSPISGHRSVSWYQQTPGQGLQFLFEYFSETQRNKGNFPGRFSGRQFSNSRSEMNVSTLELGDSALYLCASSLALDRVSSYTFGSGTRLTVV.

Only one count was recorded for this clone. The gene calls are TRBV7-2 and TRBJ2-2, with 7 bases fitting TRBD1. The V segment lost 2 bases and the J segment 7 bases; nucleotides outside the gene matches: 7. The CDR3 sequence is 15 residues long. Germline CDR1 reads SGHTA; CDR2 reads FQGNSA. CDR3 loop: CASSLTGTANGELFF. As DNA, the CDR3 is TGTGCCAGCAGCTTAACCGGGACAGCGAACGGGGAGCTGTTTTTT.

This chain uses TRBV7-9 with TRBJ1-2; weak D call: TRBD1 (6 bases). The CDR3 totals 15 residues. Trimming removed 5 bases at V and 1 base at J, with 14 bases between. Germline lookup yields CDR1 SEHNR and CDR2 FQNEAQ (reference sequence). The CDR3 DNA follows: TGTGCCAGCAGCCGGACAGCGAGTAATAACTATGGCTACACCTTC. It yields the protein CASSRTASNNYGYTF.

The V and J genes are TRBV28 and TRBJ2-1; D is unclear. Germline V CDR1 and CDR2: MDHEN, SYDVKM. The V and J ends lost 0 bases and 3 bases respectively, with 9 bases between them. The CDR3 loop spans 15 amino acids. CDR3 sequence: CASSLWIQHYNEQFF. DNA for the CDR3: TGTGCCAGCAGTTTATGGATACAGCACTACAATGAGCAGTTCTTC. Looking up the rest from reference TRBV28 and TRBJ2-1 gives the full variable domain: DVKVTQSSRYLVKRTGEKVFLECVQDMDHENMFWYRQDPGLGLRLIYFSYDVKMKEKGDIPEGYSVSREKKERFSLILESASTNQTSMYLCASSLWIQHYNEQFFGPGTRLTVL.

This chain connects TRBV7-9 to TRBJ1-5; 8 nucleotides align to TRBD1. In germline, CDR1 is SEHNR, CDR2 FQNEAQ (reference sequence). CDR3 size: 17 residues. V lost 5 bases, J lost 2 bases, and 11 bases stayed unmatched. The DNA of the CDR3 is TGTGCCAGCAGCGGGGGGACAGGCAATTGGGGCAATCAGCCCCAGCATTTT. This codes for CASSGGTGNWGNQPQHF.

This clone was seen just once. This sequence joins TRBV5-1 and TRBJ2-7, with 9 positions matching TRBD2. V shed 1 base, J shed 8 bases, and the junction held 7 bases outside the gene matches. Per germline, CDR1 SGHRS and CDR2 YFSETQ. The CDR3 has 14 residues. Here the CDR3 DNA reads TGCGCCAGCAGCTTGTCCCAGCGGGGGGAGCAGCAGTACTTC. Translation: CASSLSQRGEQQYF.

The CDR3 bases are TGTGCCAGTAACACTCTAGCGGGGAAACCAGACAATGAGCAGTTCTTC. It encodes CASNTLAGKPDNEQFF. V usage is TRBV19 and J usage is TRBJ2-1; TRBD2 matches at 9 bases. The CDR3 contains 16 residues. Germline loops: CDR1 LNHDA, CDR2 SQIVND (reference sequence). V was clipped by 7 bases and J by 5 bases; unmatched bases: 12.

The chain recombines TRBV5-4 with TRBJ1-4; D remains ambiguous. CDR1 and CDR2 (germline): SGHNT, YYREEE (reference sequence). V lost 0 bases, J lost 3 bases, and 9 bases lay in between. The CDR3 extends over 15 amino acids. CDR3 in amino acids: CASSLESGSNEKLFF. Written as DNA, the CDR3 is TGTGCCAGCAGCTTGGAATCGGGGTCTAATGAAAAACTGTTTTTT.